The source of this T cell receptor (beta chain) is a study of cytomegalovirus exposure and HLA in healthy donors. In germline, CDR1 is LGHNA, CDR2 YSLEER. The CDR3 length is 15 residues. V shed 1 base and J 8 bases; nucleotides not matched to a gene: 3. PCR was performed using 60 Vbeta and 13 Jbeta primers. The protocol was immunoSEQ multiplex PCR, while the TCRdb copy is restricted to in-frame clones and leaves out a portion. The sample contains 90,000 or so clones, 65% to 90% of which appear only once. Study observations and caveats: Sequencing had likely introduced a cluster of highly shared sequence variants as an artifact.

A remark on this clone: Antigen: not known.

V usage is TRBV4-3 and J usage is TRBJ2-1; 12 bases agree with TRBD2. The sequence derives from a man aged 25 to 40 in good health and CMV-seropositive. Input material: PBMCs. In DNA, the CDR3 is TGCGCCAGCAGCCAAGGACTAGCGGGAGCGGATGAGCAGTTCTTC. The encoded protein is CASSQGLAGADEQFF.